This T cell receptor beta chain was profiled in a study of CD8+ T cells in alopecia areata. Whole-study findings and limits: Scalp and blood retained many expanded lesional clones during tofacitinib.

This clone is a singleton in its sample. Its antigen remains unidentified. V lost 2 bases to trimming and J lost 3 bases, with 12 bases between them. Germline V gives CDR1 GTSNPN, CDR2 SVGIG (reference sequence). The CDR3 is 14 amino acids. cDNA serving as the sequencing template came from extracted, reverse transcribed RNA. TCRdb keeps only in-frame clones here, not all; method: immunoSEQ multiplex PCR. The sample shows roughly 220,000 clones, approximately 72% of them seen only once. Stated treatment: oral pan-JAK inhibitor, 5-10 mg twice daily. Peripheral blood samples and lesional scalp punch biopsies were obtained from alopecia areata patients.

This sample comprised CD4+ T cells sorted from blood, obtained at week 44, from a patient treated with tofacitinib. J is TRBJ2-3 and V is TRBV30; D is undetermined. The receptor was isolated from a human donor with alopecia areata. The CDR3: CAWSRQSGTDTQYF. In DNA form, the CDR3 reads TGTGCCTGGAGTAGGCAGTCCGGGACAGATACGCAGTATTTT.